The 14 T cell receptor beta chains listed next were all sequenced from one sample in a study of T cell responses to AZD1222 COVID-19 vaccine. The assay was immunoSEQ multiplex PCR, and TCRdb's table has in-frame clones only and misses some. The sample holds roughly 140,000 clones, 90% seen once. The sequenced sample was peripheral blood, obtained on day 0 of AZD1222 vaccination. These receptors came from an adult in good health.

The V and J genes are TRBV6-6 and TRBJ1-5, with 10 bases that match TRBD1. The germline gives CDR1 MNHNY, CDR2 SVGAGI (reference sequence). The CDR3 length is 18 residues. The J segment lost 0 bases and the V segment lost 6 bases, leaving 11 bases of the junction unmatched. CDR3 sequence reads: CASSRPGQGLYSNQPQHF. CDR3 coding DNA: TGTGCCAGCAGCCGACCGGGACAGGGGCTCTATAGCAATCAGCCCCAGCATTTT.

The chain couples TRBV7-2 to TRBJ2-2; the match to TRBD2 covers 14 bases. Germline V gives CDR1 SGHTA, CDR2 FQGNSA. This CDR3 has 15 residues. The V segment lost 5 bases and the J segment 7 bases; nucleotides outside the gene matches: 3. CDR3 nucleotides: TGTGCCAGCAGCGGACTAGCGGGAGGTCTCGGGGAGCTGTTTTTT. It specifies CASSGLAGGLGELFF.

J is TRBJ2-7 and V is TRBV7-2, with D unclear. V lost 4 bases, J lost 4 bases, and 11 bases lay in between. The CDR3 loop spans 13 amino acids. Germline V gene data show CDR1 as SGHTA and CDR2 as FQGNSA. CDR3 protein: CASSSLIVYEQYF. CDR3 DNA: TGTGCCAGCAGCTCCCTCATAGTTTACGAGCAGTACTTC.

CDR3 sequence (DNA): TGTGCCAGCAGCCGGGGGCAGTATCAGCCCCAGCATTTT. This gives the protein CASSRGQYQPQHF. The chain links TRBV5-6 to TRBJ1-5; TRBD1 might be the D (6 bases). Trimming left V 4 bases short and J 5 bases short, with 10 bases between. The CDR3 sequence is 13 residues long. Germline V gene sequence: CDR1 SGHDT, CDR2 YYEEEE.

The J gene is TRBJ2-3, the V gene TRBV11-2; 8 bases match TRBD2. The germline gives CDR1 SGHAT, CDR2 FQNNGV. Trimming took 4 bases from V and 6 from J; bases not matched to a gene: 18. This CDR3 has 18 amino acids. For the CDR3, the DNA is TGTGCCAGCAGCTCCCTCGGGCTGGGCGGGGGGCCGGGGGATACGCAGTATTTT. Translation: CASSSLGLGGGPGDTQYF. The variable domain in full, with the rest retrieved from reference TRBV11-2 and TRBJ2-3, is EAGVAQSPRYKIIEKRQSVAFWCNPISGHATLYWYQQILGQGPKLLIQFQNNGVVDDSQLPKDRFSAERLKGVDSTLKIQPAKLEDSAVYLCASSSLGLGGGPGDTQYFGPGTRLTVL.

To note about this clone: Other DNA sequences in this sample translate to the same CDR3. The V and J genes are TRBV5-1 and TRBJ2-5, with no clear D. The CDR3 runs 12 residues. Germline CDR1 SGHRS, CDR2 YFSETQ. V was shortened by 4 bases and J by 1 base, with 5 bases between the two germline ends. CDR3: CASSLSQETQYF. The CDR3 DNA sequence: TGCGCCAGCAGCCTATCCCAAGAGACCCAGTACTTC. The full variable domain, its missing parts supplied by reference TRBV5-1 and TRBJ2-5, is KAGVTQTPRYLIKTRGQQVTLSCSPISGHRSVSWYQQTPGQGLQFLFEYFSETQRNKGNFPGRFSGRQFSNSRSEMNVSTLELGDSALYLCASSLSQETQYFGPGTRLLVL.

The rearrangement joins TRBV18 to TRBJ1-1, with TRBD1 as a possible D gene (5 bases). Looked up from germline, CDR1 is KGHSH and CDR2 is LQKENI. CDR3 length: 15 amino acids. The V and J ends lost 3 bases and 6 bases respectively, with 17 bases between them. The CDR3 sequence is CASSPRARGEAEAFF. CDR3 nucleotide sequence: TGTGCCAGCTCACCCCGGGCGCGGGGCGAGGCTGAAGCTTTCTTT.

The chain uses TRBV21-1 and TRBJ1-4; whether TRBD1, the table's D call, matches the DNA was not checked. TRBV21-1 is an annotated pseudogene. CDR3 size: 15 residues. CDR3: CASSKVRQVKEKLFF. DNA of the CDR3: TGTGCCAGCAGCAAAGTACGACAAGTAAAGGAAAAACTGTTTTTT.

This sequence joins TRBV6-5 and TRBJ2-7, with a tentative D call TRBD2 (6 bases). The CDR3 is 16 residues long. In germline, CDR1 is MNHEY, CDR2 SVGAGI. Between the trimmed V and J ends, which lost 0 bases and 0 bases, there was a span of 12 bases. CDR3 in amino acids: CASSYSGWGLSYEQYF. The CDR3 nucleotides are TGTGCCAGCAGTTACTCGGGGTGGGGACTCTCCTACGAGCAGTACTTC.

This chain links TRBV30 with TRBJ2-5; D is possibly TRBD1 (6 bases). The ends were cut back, 2 bases at V and 3 bases at J, with 10 bases in the middle. Germline V CDR1 and CDR2: GTSNPN, SVGIG (reference sequence). The CDR3 is made up of 13 amino acids. The CDR3 region has the DNA TGTGCCTGGAGTACAGGGAAGGAAGAGACCCAGTACTTC. Protein sequence: CAWSTGKEETQYF.

This clone was counted once. The gene calls are TRBV6-5 and TRBJ2-1, with 8 bases lining up with TRBD2. This CDR3 comprises 16 residues. Germline values: CDR1 MNHEY, CDR2 SVGAGI. With 0 bases clipped from V and 7 bases from J, the junction kept 8 bases outside the gene matches. In DNA, the CDR3 is TGTGCCAGCAGTTACTCGTCGAGCGGGGGTTGGAATGAGCAGTTCTTC. This sequence encodes CASSYSSSGGWNEQFF.

The chain joins TRBV24-1 to TRBJ2-3; D is uncertain. CDR3 size: 12 residues. CDR1 and CDR2 from the germline V gene are KGHDR and SFDVKD. V lost 0 bases, J lost 6 bases, and 3 bases lay in between. The CDR3 DNA is TGTGCCACCAGTGATTTGCGGGATACGCAGTATTTT. It translates to CATSDLRDTQYF.

This clone was seen once. The V call is TRBV27, the J call TRBJ2-6; maybe TRBD2 (6 bases). CDR1 is MNHEY, CDR2 SMNVEV, per germline (reference sequence). The V end lost 5 bases, the J end lost 0 bases, and 20 bases lay between the germline ends. There are 19 residues in the CDR3. CDR3 sequence (DNA): TGTGCCAGCAGTCCCCGGTGGGACGGGAGATACTCTGGGGCCAACGTCCTGACTTTC. This encodes CASSPRWDGRYSGANVLTF.

The V gene is TRBV19, the J gene TRBJ1-5; 7 bases line up with TRBD1. Per germline, CDR1 LNHDA and CDR2 SQIVND (reference sequence). The CDR3 has 14 residues. V lost 4 bases, J lost 2 bases, and 2 bases stayed unmatched. The CDR3 DNA reads TGTGCCAGTAGTAGTACAGGGGGCAATCAGCCCCAGCATTTT. It codes for CASSSTGGNQPQHF.